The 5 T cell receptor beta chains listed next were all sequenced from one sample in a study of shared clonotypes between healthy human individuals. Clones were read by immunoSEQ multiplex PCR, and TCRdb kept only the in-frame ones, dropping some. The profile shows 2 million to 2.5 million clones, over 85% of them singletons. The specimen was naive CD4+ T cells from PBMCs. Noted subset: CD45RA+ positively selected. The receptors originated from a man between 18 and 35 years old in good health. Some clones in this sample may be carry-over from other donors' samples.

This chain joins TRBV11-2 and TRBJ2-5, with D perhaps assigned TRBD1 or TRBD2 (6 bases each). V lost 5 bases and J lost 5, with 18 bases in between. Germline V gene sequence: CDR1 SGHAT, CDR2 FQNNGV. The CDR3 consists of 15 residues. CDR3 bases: TGTGCCAGCAGCCGAGGACGGGGGCTTAGGGAGACCCAGTACTTC. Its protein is CASSRGRGLRETQYF.

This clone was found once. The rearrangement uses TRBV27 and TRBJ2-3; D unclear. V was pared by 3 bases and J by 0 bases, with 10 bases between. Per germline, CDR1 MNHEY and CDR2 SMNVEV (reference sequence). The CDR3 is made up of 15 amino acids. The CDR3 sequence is CASSFRKTSTDTQYF. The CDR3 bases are TGTGCCAGCAGTTTCCGCAAGACTAGCACAGATACGCAGTATTTT.

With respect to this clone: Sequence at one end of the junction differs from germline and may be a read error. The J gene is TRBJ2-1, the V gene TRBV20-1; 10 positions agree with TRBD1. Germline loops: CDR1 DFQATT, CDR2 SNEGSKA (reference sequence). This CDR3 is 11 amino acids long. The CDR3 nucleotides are TGCAGTGCTACCGCCGGGACAGGGGTGCTCTTC. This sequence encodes CSATAGTGVLF.

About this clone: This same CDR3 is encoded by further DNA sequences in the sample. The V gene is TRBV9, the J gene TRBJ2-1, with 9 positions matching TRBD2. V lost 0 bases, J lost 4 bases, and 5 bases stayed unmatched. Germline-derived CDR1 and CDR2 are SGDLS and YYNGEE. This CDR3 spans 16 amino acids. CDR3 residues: CASSVGGGRAYNEQFF. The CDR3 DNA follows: TGTGCCAGCAGCGTAGGAGGCGGGAGGGCTTACAATGAGCAGTTCTTC.

For the CDR3, the DNA is TGTGCCAGCAGCCCCCAGGGAGAAAAACTGTTTTTT. Protein: CASSPQGEKLFF. The chain couples TRBV5-8 to TRBJ1-4, with D possibly being TRBD1 (5 bases). The germline gives CDR1 SGHTS, CDR2 YDEGEE. V was pared by 4 bases and J by 8 bases, with 9 bases between. The CDR3 is 12 amino acids.